This T cell receptor beta chain derives from a study of control samples from healthy donors and cancer patients. This table comes from immunoSEQ multiplex PCR, and its TCRdb copy is limited to in-frame clones, with some not included. The sample includes 150,000 to 200,000 clones, 75% to 95% of them seen just once. The receptor was isolated from a woman in her twenties or thirties in good health. The material sequenced was blood.

The CDR3 coding sequence is TGTGCCAGCAGCCCCCGGGACAGGGATTCGGGTAAACTGTTTTTT. It specifies CASSPRDRDSGKLFF. The chain recombines TRBV3-1 (or the pseudogene TRBV3-2) with TRBJ1-4, with TRBD1 matching over 9 bases. The CDR3 has 15 residues. V shed 4 bases and J 11 bases; nucleotides not matched to a gene: 11. Germline loops: CDR1 LGHDT, CDR2 YNNKEL (reference sequence).